The 22 T cell receptor beta chains given below trace back to one sample, sequenced in a study of post-analysis software for immune sequencing data. Study observations and caveats: TRBV5-6, TRBV5-1 and TRBV20-1 were among several TRBV segments more frequent in patients than controls.

Unique molecular identifiers featured in each of the TCR beta cDNA libraries. TCRdb passed the PCR reads through MiXCR, listing each CDR3 protein once. The sample yields about 770,000 distinct CDR3 sequences, approximately 44% seen once. Their specific antigens are unknown. The sample comprised blood. The receptors here all came from a girl aged 5 to 17 with multiple sclerosis.

This chain connects TRBV2 to TRBJ2-3; D not certain. Deletions cut 1 base from V and 3 bases from J, with 11 bases between. Germline assignment: CDR1 SNHLY and CDR2 FYNNEI. The length of the CDR3 is 15 residues. DNA of the CDR3: TGTGCCAGCAGTGAAGGGTCCGCGTCAACAGATACGCAGTATTTT. Its protein product is CASSEGSASTDTQYF.

The chain has TRBV20-1 and TRBJ2-7, with D possibly being TRBD1 (6 bases). This CDR3 has 13 amino acids. Trimming shortened V by 6 bases and J by 0 bases, and 12 bases separated the two germline ends. Germline values: CDR1 DFQATT, CDR2 SNEGSKA (reference sequence). The CDR3 sequence is CSAPDRYSYEQYF. In nucleotides, the CDR3 is TGCAGTGCCCCCGACAGGTACTCCTACGAGCAGTACTTC.

CDR3: CATTPHEVPGNTIYF. DNA for the CDR3: TGTGCCACCACCCCCCATGAGGTACCGGGAAACACCATATATTTT. The V and J genes are TRBV25-1 and TRBJ1-3; D uncertain. CDR3 length: 15 amino acids. Germline V gives CDR1 MGHDK, CDR2 SYGVNS. Trimming removed 10 bases from V and 4 bases from J, with 20 bases in between.

This clonotype was counted many times. The chain links TRBV7-9 to TRBJ2-6; D gene ambiguous. The CDR3 is made up of 14 amino acids. CDR1 is SEHNR and CDR2 is FQNEAQ in the germline V gene (reference sequence). V dropped 5 bases and J dropped 0 bases, with 5 bases sitting between them. Written as DNA, the CDR3 is TGTGCCAGCAGCCCGGCCTCTGGGGCCAACGTCCTGACTTTC. It is translated as CASSPASGANVLTF.

The gene calls are TRBV19 and TRBJ2-3; 12 positions agree with TRBD2. Unmatched junction bases numbered 7, after V lost 5 bases and J lost 4 bases. Germline lookup yields CDR1 LNHDA and CDR2 SQIVND (reference sequence). The CDR3 runs 16 residues. The CDR3 bases are TGTGCCAGTAGTTTACCGACTAGCGGGAGTTCAGATACGCAGTATTTT. It yields the protein CASSLPTSGSSDTQYF.

The chain joins TRBV29-1 to TRBJ1-1, with D tentatively TRBD1 (6 bases). The V gene's germline CDR1 is SQVTM and CDR2 ANQGSEA. There are 15 residues in the CDR3. V lost 2 bases and J lost 5, with 18 bases in between. Here the CDR3 reads CSVEIGGGRGTEAFF. CDR3 coding DNA: TGCAGCGTTGAAATTGGCGGGGGGCGAGGAACTGAAGCTTTCTTT.

This clonotype was counted only a few times. The chain links TRBV12-3 or TRBV12-4 to TRBJ2-1, with a weak D call TRBD2 (6 bases). V was pared by 1 base and J by 5 bases, with 15 bases between. The CDR3 consists of 16 residues. CDR3: CASSLVVAAHDNEQFF. In DNA form, the CDR3 reads TGTGCCAGCAGTTTAGTGGTAGCGGCACATGACAATGAGCAGTTCTTC.

The rearrangement uses TRBV6-2 or TRBV6-3 and TRBJ2-2; D is unclear. CDR3 length: 16 residues. CDR1 and CDR2 from the germline V gene are MNHEY and SVGEGT. V was shortened by 7 bases and J by 4 bases, with 19 bases between the two germline ends. The CDR3 loop reads CASTPGLILSTGELFF. The CDR3, as DNA: TGTGCCAGCACCCCTGGCCTCATTTTGTCCACCGGGGAGCTGTTTTTT.

This clonotype was recorded only once. In nucleotides, the CDR3 is TGCGCCAGCAGTGAGACCGGAGGGTTCGACGAGCAGTACTTC. Translated: CASSETGGFDEQYF. V is TRBV10-2 and J is TRBJ2-7, with a weak D call TRBD2 (6 bases). This CDR3 has 14 amino acids. From germline, CDR1 is WSHSY and CDR2 SAAADI. Trimming shortened V by 2 bases and J by 5 bases, and 13 bases separated the two germline ends.

This clonotype was counted only a few times. The chain carries TRBV20-1 and TRBJ2-1; 10 bases are a match to TRBD2. Germline assignment: CDR1 DFQATT and CDR2 SNEGSKA (reference sequence). The junction had 5 bases not matched to a gene; V was cut back by 2 bases and J by 4 bases. This CDR3 comprises 15 residues. In DNA form, the CDR3 reads TGCAGTGCTAGAAGACTAGCGGGTTCTTACAATGAGCAGTTCTTC. The encoded protein is CSARRLAGSYNEQFF.

The J gene is TRBJ1-2, the V gene TRBV6-5; a weak D match, TRBD1 (6 bases). This CDR3 is built from 14 residues. V was pared by 7 bases and J by 2 bases, with 14 bases between. The V gene's germline CDR1 is MNHEY and CDR2 SVGAGI. The CDR3 nucleotides read TGTGCCAGCACCAAGGGGGTCTTCAACTATGGCTACACCTTC. Translation: CASTKGVFNYGYTF.

The rearrangement uses TRBV9 and TRBJ2-2; D remains ambiguous. Per germline, CDR1 SGDLS and CDR2 YYNGEE. The V and J ends lost 0 bases and 8 bases respectively, with 5 bases between them. The CDR3 extends over 12 amino acids. CDR3 sequence: CASSVERGELFF. The CDR3 DNA reads TGTGCCAGCAGCGTAGAACGTGGGGAGCTGTTTTTT.

The chain recombines TRBV29-1 with TRBJ2-7, with a tentative D call TRBD1 (6 bases). Trimming removed 4 bases from V and 6 bases from J, with 13 bases in between. Germline CDR1 and CDR2: SQVTM and ANQGSEA. The CDR3 runs 12 residues. The CDR3 region has the DNA TGCAGCGTTGTGGGGGACATCCCCGAGCAGTACTTC. This translates into CSVVGDIPEQYF.

Only a few counts were recorded for this clonotype. V usage is TRBV5-1 and J usage is TRBJ2-7, with 9 bases that match TRBD1. Germline V CDR1 and CDR2: SGHRS, YFSETQ. V lost 4 bases and J lost 6; bases outside the gene matches: 5. This CDR3 has 13 amino acids. Here the CDR3 reads CASSATGGPEQYF. The CDR3 region has the DNA TGCGCCAGCAGCGCCACAGGGGGCCCCGAGCAGTACTTC.

The chain employs TRBV7-6 and TRBJ2-1, with 9 positions matching TRBD1. The CDR3 spans 15 residues. In germline, CDR1 is SGHVS, CDR2 FNYEAQ. Trimming took 5 bases from V and 7 from J; bases not matched to a gene: 9. Written as DNA, the CDR3 is TGTGCCAGCAGCCCGGGACAGGGAGTGTTAAATGAGCAGTTCTTC. Protein: CASSPGQGVLNEQFF.

The rearrangement links TRBV7-9 to TRBJ1-1; no firm D call. The V and J ends lost 4 bases and 3 bases respectively, with 6 bases between them. The CDR3 runs 12 residues. From germline, CDR1 is SEHNR and CDR2 FQNEAQ (reference sequence). CDR3 nucleotide sequence: TGTGCCAGCAGCTCGGAGGACACTGAAGCTTTCTTT. Translating it yields CASSSEDTEAFF. The full variable domain, with the rest looked up from reference TRBV7-9 and TRBJ1-1, is DTGVSQNPRHKITKRGQNVTFRCDPISEHNRLYWYRQTLGQGPEFLTYFQNEAQLEKSRLLSDRFSAERPKGSFSTLEIQRTEQGDSAMYLCASSSEDTEAFFGQGTRLTVV.

Concerning this clonotype itself: One junction end disagrees with the germline gene, perhaps due to a read error. The chain recombines TRBV12-3 or TRBV12-4 with TRBJ2-3; 7 nucleotides line up with TRBD1. This CDR3 is built from 16 residues. CDR3 region: CASTQRQGKRADMQYF. CDR3 nucleotide sequence: TGTGCCAGCACCCAGCGACAGGGAAAGAGAGCAGATATGCAGTATTTT.

This clonotype was seen a handful of times. V gene TRBV24-1 combines with J gene TRBJ2-4; D not resolved. The J call may be faulty, since TRBJ2-7 better matches the DNA end. Germline CDR1 is KGHDR and CDR2 is SFDVKD. The CDR3 runs to 15 residues. CDR3 coding DNA: TGTGCCACCAGTGATCAAGTCACACTTAGCTACGAGCAGTACTTC. Translation gives CATSDQVTLSYEQYF.

In its sample, this clonotype was seen many times. This sequence joins TRBV24-1 and TRBJ2-5, with 8 positions matching TRBD1. V shed 8 bases and J 0 bases; nucleotides not matched to a gene: 25. The germline V gene has CDR1 KGHDR and CDR2 SFDVKD. The CDR3 runs to 21 residues. CDR3 loop: CATISGTGYSPRGDHQETQYF. The CDR3 DNA sequence: TGTGCCACCATATCCGGGACAGGCTATTCTCCGCGCGGGGACCACCAAGAGACCCAGTACTTC.

This chain connects TRBV29-1 to TRBJ2-7; D possibly uses TRBD1 or TRBD2 (6 bases each). The CDR3 spans 14 residues. V lost 1 base to trimming and J lost 2 bases, with 12 bases between them. Germline lookup yields CDR1 SQVTM and CDR2 ANQGSEA. CDR3 sequence reads: CSVEVGGLAYEQYF. The CDR3 coding sequence is TGCAGCGTTGAAGTCGGGGGCCTAGCCTACGAGCAGTACTTC.

This chain joins TRBV7-9 and TRBJ2-5; the D gene is possibly TRBD1 (5 bases). The J call may be mistaken, given a closer DNA end match to TRBJ2-7. Germline values: CDR1 SEHNR, CDR2 FQNEAQ (reference sequence). The CDR3 covers 14 residues. DNA of the CDR3: TGTGCCAGCAGCTACGGACAACACTCCTACGAGCAGTACTTC. Its protein is CASSYGQHSYEQYF.

The V gene is TRBV20-1, the J gene TRBJ2-3; 8 nucleotides match TRBD2. There are 13 residues in the CDR3. The V gene's germline CDR1 is DFQATT and CDR2 SNEGSKA (reference sequence). The CDR3 nucleotides read TGCAGCCTAGCGGGCGAGTTTAGAGATACGCAGTATTTT. Its protein product is CSLAGEFRDTQYF.